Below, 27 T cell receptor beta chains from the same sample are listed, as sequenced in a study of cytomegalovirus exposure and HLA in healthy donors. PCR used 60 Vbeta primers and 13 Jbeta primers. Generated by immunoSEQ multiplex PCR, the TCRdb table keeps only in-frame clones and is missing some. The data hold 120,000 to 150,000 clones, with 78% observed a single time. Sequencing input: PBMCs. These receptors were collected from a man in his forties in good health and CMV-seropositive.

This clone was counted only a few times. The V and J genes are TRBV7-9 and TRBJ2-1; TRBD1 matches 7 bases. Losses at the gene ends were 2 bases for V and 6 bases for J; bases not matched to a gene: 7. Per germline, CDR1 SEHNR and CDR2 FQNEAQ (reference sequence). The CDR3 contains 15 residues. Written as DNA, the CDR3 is TGTGCCAGCAGCTTAAGGGGGCGCCCGGCCAATGAGCAGTTCTTC. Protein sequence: CASSLRGRPANEQFF.

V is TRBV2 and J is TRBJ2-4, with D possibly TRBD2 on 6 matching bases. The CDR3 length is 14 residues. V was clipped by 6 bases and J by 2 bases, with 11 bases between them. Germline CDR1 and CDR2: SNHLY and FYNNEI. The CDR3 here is CASSNRDSKNIQYF. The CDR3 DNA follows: TGTGCCAGCAGCAACCGGGACTCCAAAAACATTCAGTACTTC.

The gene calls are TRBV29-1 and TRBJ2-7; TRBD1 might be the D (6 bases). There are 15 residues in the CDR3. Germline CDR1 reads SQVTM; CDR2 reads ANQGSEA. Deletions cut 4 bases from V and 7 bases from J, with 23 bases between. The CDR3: CSVGGQGILSVEQYF. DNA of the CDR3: TGCAGCGTTGGGGGGCAGGGGATACTTTCGGTGGAGCAGTACTTC.

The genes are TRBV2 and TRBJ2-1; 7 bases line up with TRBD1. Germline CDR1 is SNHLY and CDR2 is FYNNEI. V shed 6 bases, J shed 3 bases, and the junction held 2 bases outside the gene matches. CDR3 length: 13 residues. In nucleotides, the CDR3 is TGTGCCAGCAGACAGGGGTACTACAATGAGCAGTTCTTC. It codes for CASRQGYYNEQFF. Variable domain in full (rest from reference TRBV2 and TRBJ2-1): EPEVTQTPSHQVTQMGQEVILRCVPISNHLYFYWYRQILGQKVEFLVSFYNNEISEKSEIFDDQFSVERPDGSNFTLKIRSTKLEDSAMYFCASRQGYYNEQFFGPGTRLTVL.

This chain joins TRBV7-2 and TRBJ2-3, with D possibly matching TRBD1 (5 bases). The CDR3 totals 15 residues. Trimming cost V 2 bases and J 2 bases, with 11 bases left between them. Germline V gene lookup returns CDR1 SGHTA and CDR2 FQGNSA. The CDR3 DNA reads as TGTGCCAGCAGCTTACGGCAGGGCACCACAGATACGCAGTATTTT. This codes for CASSLRQGTTDTQYF. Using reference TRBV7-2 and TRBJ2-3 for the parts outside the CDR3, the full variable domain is GAGVSQSPSNKVTEKGKDVELRCDPISGHTALYWYRQSLGQGLEFLIYFQGNSAPDKSGLPSDRFSAERTGGSVSTLTIQRTQQEDSAVYLCASSLRQGTTDTQYFGPGTRLTVL.

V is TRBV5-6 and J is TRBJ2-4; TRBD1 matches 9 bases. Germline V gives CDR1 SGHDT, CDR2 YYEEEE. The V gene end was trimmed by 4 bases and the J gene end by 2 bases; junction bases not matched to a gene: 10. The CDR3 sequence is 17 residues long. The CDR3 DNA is TGTGCCAGCAGCCTTACAGGGGGCGGAGGAACCAAAAACATTCAGTACTTC. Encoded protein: CASSLTGGGGTKNIQYF.

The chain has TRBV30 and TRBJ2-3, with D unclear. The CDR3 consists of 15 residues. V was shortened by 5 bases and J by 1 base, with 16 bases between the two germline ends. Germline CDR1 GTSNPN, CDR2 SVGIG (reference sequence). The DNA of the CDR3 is TGTGCCTGGCGAATCGGCGGTTATCGCACAGATACGCAGTATTTT. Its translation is CAWRIGGYRTDTQYF.

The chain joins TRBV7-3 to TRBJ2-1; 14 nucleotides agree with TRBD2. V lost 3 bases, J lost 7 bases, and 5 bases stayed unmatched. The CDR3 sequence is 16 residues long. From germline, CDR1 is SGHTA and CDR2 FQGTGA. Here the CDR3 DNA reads TGTGCCAGCAGCTTCGTTGGGACTAGCGGGAGAAATGAGCAGTTCTTC. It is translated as CASSFVGTSGRNEQFF. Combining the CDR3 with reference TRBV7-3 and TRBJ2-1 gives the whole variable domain GAGVSQTPSNKVTEKGKYVELRCDPISGHTALYWYRQSLGQGPEFLIYFQGTGAADDSGLPNDRFFAVRPEGSVSTLKIQRTERGDSAVYLCASSFVGTSGRNEQFFGPGTRLTVL.

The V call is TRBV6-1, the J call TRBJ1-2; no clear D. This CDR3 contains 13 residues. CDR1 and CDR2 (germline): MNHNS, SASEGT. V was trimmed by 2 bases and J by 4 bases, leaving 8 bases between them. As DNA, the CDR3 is TGTGCCAGCAGTGAATCACAAATCTATGGCTACACCTTC. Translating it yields CASSESQIYGYTF.

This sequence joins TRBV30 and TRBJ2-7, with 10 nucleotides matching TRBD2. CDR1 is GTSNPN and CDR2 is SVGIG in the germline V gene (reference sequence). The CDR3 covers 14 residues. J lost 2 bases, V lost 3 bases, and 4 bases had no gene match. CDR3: CAWSGLAATYEQYF. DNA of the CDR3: TGTGCCTGGAGCGGACTAGCGGCTACCTACGAGCAGTACTTC.

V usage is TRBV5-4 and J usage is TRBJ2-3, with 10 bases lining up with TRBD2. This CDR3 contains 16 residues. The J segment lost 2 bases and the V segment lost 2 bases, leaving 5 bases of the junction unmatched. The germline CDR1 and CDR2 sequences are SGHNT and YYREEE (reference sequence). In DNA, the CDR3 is TGTGCCAGCAGCTTTGGAGCGGGAGGGGCCACAGATACGCAGTATTTT. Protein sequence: CASSFGAGGATDTQYF.

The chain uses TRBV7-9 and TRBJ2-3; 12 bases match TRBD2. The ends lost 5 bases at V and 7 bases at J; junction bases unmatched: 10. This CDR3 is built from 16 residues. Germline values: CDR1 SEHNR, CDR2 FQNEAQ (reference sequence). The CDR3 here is CASSPPTSGSVNTQYF. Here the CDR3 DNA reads TGTGCCAGCAGCCCCCCGACTAGCGGGAGCGTAAATACGCAGTATTTT.

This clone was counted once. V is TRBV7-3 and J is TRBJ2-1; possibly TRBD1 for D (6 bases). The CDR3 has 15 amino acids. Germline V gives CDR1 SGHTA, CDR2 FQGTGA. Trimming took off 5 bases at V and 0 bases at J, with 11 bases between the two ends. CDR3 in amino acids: CASSPGHLSYNEQFF. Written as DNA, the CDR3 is TGTGCCAGCAGCCCGGGACACCTCTCCTACAATGAGCAGTTCTTC.

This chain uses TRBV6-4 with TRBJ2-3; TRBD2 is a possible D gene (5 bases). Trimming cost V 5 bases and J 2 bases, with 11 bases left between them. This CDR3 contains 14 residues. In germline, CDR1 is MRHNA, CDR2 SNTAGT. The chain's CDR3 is CASSPTGNTDTQYF. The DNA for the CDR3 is TGTGCCAGCAGTCCGACGGGAAACACAGATACGCAGTATTTT.

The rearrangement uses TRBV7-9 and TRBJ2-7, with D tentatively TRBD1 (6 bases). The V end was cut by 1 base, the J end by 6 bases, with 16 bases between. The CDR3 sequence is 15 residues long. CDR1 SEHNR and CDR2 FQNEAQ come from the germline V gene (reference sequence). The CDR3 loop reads CASSLDPYRESEQYF. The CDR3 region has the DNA TGTGCCAGCAGCTTAGATCCATACAGGGAAAGCGAGCAGTACTTC.

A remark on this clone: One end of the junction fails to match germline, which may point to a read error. The CDR3 loop is CSSSLDGLEQYF. The DNA for the CDR3 is TGTTCCAGCAGCTTAGATGGGCTCGAGCAGTACTTC. J is TRBJ2-7 and V is TRBV7-9, with D uncertain. The length of the CDR3 is 12 residues. Germline loops: CDR1 SEHNR, CDR2 FQNEAQ (reference sequence).

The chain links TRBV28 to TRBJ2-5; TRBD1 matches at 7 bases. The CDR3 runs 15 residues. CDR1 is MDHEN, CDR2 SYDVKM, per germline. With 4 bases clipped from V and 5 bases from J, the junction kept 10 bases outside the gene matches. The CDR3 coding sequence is TGTGCCAGCAGTTCTTACAGGGGTGGTAGGGAGACCCAGTACTTC. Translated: CASSSYRGGRETQYF. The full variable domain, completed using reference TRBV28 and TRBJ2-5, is DVKVTQSSRYLVKRTGEKVFLECVQDMDHENMFWYRQDPGLGLRLIYFSYDVKMKEKGDIPEGYSVSREKKERFSLILESASTNQTSMYLCASSSYRGGRETQYFGPGTRLLVL.

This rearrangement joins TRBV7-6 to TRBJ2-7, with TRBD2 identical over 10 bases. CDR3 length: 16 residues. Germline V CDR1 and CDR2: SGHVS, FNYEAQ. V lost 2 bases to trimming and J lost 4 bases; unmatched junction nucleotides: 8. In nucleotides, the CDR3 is TGTGCCAGCAGCTTACGTGGGACTAGCGATTTGTACGAGCAGTACTTC. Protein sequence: CASSLRGTSDLYEQYF.

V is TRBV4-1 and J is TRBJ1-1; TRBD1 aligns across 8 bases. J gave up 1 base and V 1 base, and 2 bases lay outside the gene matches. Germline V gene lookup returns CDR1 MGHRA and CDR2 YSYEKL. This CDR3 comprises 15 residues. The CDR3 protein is CASSQADRGNTEAFF. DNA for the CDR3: TGCGCCAGCAGCCAAGCAGACAGGGGGAACACTGAAGCTTTCTTT.

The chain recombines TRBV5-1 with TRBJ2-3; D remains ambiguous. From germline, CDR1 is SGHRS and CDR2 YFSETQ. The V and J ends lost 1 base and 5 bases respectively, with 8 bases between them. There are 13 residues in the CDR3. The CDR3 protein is CASSLPPGDTQYF. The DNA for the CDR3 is TGCGCCAGCAGCTTGCCACCGGGAGATACGCAGTATTTT.

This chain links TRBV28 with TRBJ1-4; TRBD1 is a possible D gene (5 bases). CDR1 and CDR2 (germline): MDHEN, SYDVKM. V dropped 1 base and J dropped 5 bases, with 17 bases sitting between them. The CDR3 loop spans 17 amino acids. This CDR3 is CASSLFVWGGGNEKLFF. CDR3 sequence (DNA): TGTGCCAGCAGTTTATTTGTTTGGGGGGGAGGGAATGAAAAACTGTTTTTT.

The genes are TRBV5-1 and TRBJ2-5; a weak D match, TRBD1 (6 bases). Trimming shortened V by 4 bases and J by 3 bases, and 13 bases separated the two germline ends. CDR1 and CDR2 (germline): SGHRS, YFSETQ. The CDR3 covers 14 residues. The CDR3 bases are TGCGCCAGCAGCCAATCCACAGGGAAAGAGACCCAGTACTTC. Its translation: CASSQSTGKETQYF.

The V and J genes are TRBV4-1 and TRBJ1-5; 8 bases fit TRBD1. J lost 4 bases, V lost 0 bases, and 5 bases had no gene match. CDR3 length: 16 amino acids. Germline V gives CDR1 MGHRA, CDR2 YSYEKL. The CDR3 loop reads CASSQDWTGTNQPQHF. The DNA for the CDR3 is TGCGCCAGCAGCCAAGACTGGACAGGGACAAATCAGCCCCAGCATTTT.

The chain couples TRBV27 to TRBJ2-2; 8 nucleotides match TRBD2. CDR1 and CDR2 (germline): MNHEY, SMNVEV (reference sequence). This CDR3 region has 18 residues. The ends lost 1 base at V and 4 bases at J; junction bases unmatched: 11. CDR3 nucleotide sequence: TGTGCCAGCAGTTTATGGGGAGGGGCGGGAGGAGGCACCGGGGAGCTGTTTTTT. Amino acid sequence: CASSLWGGAGGGTGELFF.

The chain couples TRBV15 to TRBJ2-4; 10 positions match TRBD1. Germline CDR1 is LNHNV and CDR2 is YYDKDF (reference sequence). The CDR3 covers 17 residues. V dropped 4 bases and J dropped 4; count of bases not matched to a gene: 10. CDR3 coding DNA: TGTGCCACCAGCATGACCGGGACAGGGGATGAGAAAAACATTCAGTACTTC. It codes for CATSMTGTGDEKNIQYF.

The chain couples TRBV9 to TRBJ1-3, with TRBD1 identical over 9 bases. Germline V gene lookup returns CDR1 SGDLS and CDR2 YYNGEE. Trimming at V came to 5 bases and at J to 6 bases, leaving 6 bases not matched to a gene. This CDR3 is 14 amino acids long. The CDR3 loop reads CASRGQGSLNTIYF. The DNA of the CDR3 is TGTGCCAGCAGAGGACAGGGGTCCCTAAACACCATATATTTT.

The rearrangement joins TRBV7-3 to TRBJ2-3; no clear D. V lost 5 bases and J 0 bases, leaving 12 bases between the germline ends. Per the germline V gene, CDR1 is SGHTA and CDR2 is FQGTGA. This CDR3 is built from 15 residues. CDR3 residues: CASSPSYSSTDTQYF. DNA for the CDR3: TGTGCCAGCAGCCCCTCCTATTCTAGCACAGATACGCAGTATTTT.